These T cell receptor beta chains were read from a single sample in a study of molecular identifiers for immune sequencing clone quantification. TCRdb used MiXCR to reprocess the PCR reads, holding one entry per CDR3 protein. Found here are just under 650,000 distinct CDR3 sequences, just under 20% of them singletons; the top ten hold about 0.9%. The sequenced sample was naive CD8+ T cells from blood, with Jurkat cell RNA spiked in. Receptors originate from a human donor in good health. Some libraries in this study had Jurkat cell RNA spiked in. CDR3s include the opening cysteine and the closing phenylalanine or tryptophan. D genes are given only for firm matches. Clone size is stated in some rows and not others, as once, few, many or a class when expanded.

J: TRBJ2-7
size: -
V: TRBV30
D: -
DNA: TGTGCCTGGAGTCAGCCGGGACTGGGGTCCTACGAGCAGTACTTC
CDR3: CAWSQPGLGSYEQYF

J: TRBJ1-1
size: few
V: TRBV7-2
D: -
DNA: TGTGCCAGCAGCTTAGTCACACAGGACACTGAAGCTTTCTTT
CDR3: CASSLVTQDTEAFF

J: TRBJ2-4
size: -
V: TRBV5-4
D: -
DNA: TGTGCCAGCAGCTTACCGAGTAGCCCCAAAACCATTCAGTACTTC
CDR3: CASSLPSSPKTIQYF

J: TRBJ2-2
size: many
V: TRBV12-3/TRBV12-4
D: -
DNA: TGTGCCAGCACATCCCCCGGAGGTCCCGGGGAGCTGTTTTTT
CDR3: CASTSPGGPGELFF

J: TRBJ1-4
size: many
V: TRBV20-1
D: TRBD1
DNA: TGCAGTGCTTACCCGGGACAGAGAAATGAAAAACTGTTTTTT
CDR3: CSAYPGQRNEKLFF

J: TRBJ2-3
size: many
V: TRBV13
D: -
DNA: TGTGCCAGCAGCCTATGGGAGAGCACAGATACGCAGTATTTT
CDR3: CASSLWESTDTQYF

J: TRBJ1-4
size: many
V: TRBV28
D: TRBD1
DNA: TGTGCCAGCAGTTTGAGTAGGGGACAGGGCCTAAATGAAAAACTGTTTTTT
CDR3: CASSLSRGQGLNEKLFF

J: TRBJ2-4
size: many
V: TRBV19
D: -
DNA: TGTGCCAGTAGTATAGATGTACTCTCGGCCAAAAACATTCAGTACTTC
CDR3: CASSIDVLSAKNIQYF

J: TRBJ2-3
size: few
V: TRBV28
D: TRBD2
DNA: TGTGCCAGCAGTTCTGGACTAGCGGGATTCGCAGATACGCAGTATTTT
CDR3: CASSSGLAGFADTQYF

J: TRBJ2-2
size: -
V: TRBV3-2
D: -
DNA: TGTGCCAGCAGCCGGGAGCTAGCGGGAAACACCGGGGAGCTGTTTTTT
CDR3: CASSRELAGNTGELFF

J: TRBJ2-5
size: few
V: TRBV30
D: TRBD1
DNA: TGTGCCTGGGGACGTAGGGACAGGCTGCTCGAGACCCAGTACTTC
CDR3: CAWGRRDRLLETQYF

J: TRBJ1-1
size: many
V: TRBV29-1
D: -
DNA: TGCAGCGTGCAGGGGATGGTCACTGAAGCTTTCTTT
CDR3: CSVQGMVTEAFF

J: TRBJ2-2
size: -
V: TRBV11-2
D: -
DNA: TGTGCCAGCAGCCGCCCAGGAAGATCCGGGGAGCTGTTTTTT
CDR3: CASSRPGRSGELFF

J: TRBJ1-5
size: many
V: TRBV11-2
D: -
DNA: TGTGCCAGCAGCTTAGACGGCCGAATGAGGAGCCAGCCCCAGCATTTT
CDR3: CASSLDGRMRSQPQHF

J: TRBJ2-1
size: -
V: TRBV28
D: -
DNA: TGTGCCAGCAAGAGCCGATCCCAGTACAATGAGCAGTTCTTC
CDR3: CASKSRSQYNEQFF

J: TRBJ2-7
size: many
V: TRBV5-4
D: -
DNA: TGTGCCAGCAGCTTGTTACTGGACGAGCAGTACTTC
CDR3: CASSLLLDEQYF

J: TRBJ2-7
size: -
V: TRBV27
D: -
DNA: TGTGCCAGCAGTTTATCAGGCCCCTGGGGGCAGGCCTCCTACGAGCAGTACTTC
CDR3: CASSLSGPWGQASYEQYF

J: TRBJ2-7
size: few
V: TRBV9
D: TRBD2
DNA: TGTGCCAGCAGCGTAGGGACTAGCGGGAGGTACGAGCAGTACTTC
CDR3: CASSVGTSGRYEQYF

J: TRBJ1-4
size: many
V: TRBV4-3
D: -
DNA: TGCGCCAGCAGCCGGGGGGGGGGGAATGAAAAACTGTTTTTT
CDR3: CASSRGGGNEKLFF

J: TRBJ2-6
size: many
V: TRBV6-1
D: TRBD1
DNA: TGTGCCAGCAGTGGATCGGGACAGAAGAGCTCTGGGGCCAACGTCCTGACTTTC
CDR3: CASSGSGQKSSGANVLTF

J: TRBJ2-7
size: many
V: TRBV5-4
D: -
DNA: TGTGCCAGCAGCGCGCCAGACAGGTACGAGCAGTACTTC
CDR3: CASSAPDRYEQYF

J: TRBJ2-7
size: -
V: TRBV28
D: -
DNA: TGTGCCAGCAGCCCCGCAGGGAGCCACGAGCAGTACTTC
CDR3: CASSPAGSHEQYF

J: TRBJ1-5
size: many
V: TRBV19
D: -
DNA: TGTGCCAGTTGTAGGGGGGGCGACCTATCAAATAGCAATCAGCCCCAGCATTTT
CDR3: CASCRGGDLSNSNQPQHF

J: TRBJ2-6
size: many
V: TRBV6-5
D: -
DNA: TGTGCGGCGGGGAACTCTGGGGCCAACGTCCTGACTTTC
CDR3: CAAGNSGANVLTF

J: TRBJ2-6
size: many
V: TRBV4-2
D: -
DNA: TGTGCCAGCAGCCAAGTACCGGGCCAAGTGGGACCTGGGGCCAACGTCCTGACTTTC
CDR3: CASSQVPGQVGPGANVLTF

J: TRBJ1-6
size: many
V: TRBV7-9
D: -
DNA: TGTGCCAGCAGCCCTGGGGGGAGTAATTCACCCCTCCACTTT
CDR3: CASSPGGSNSPLHF

J: TRBJ1-6
size: -
V: TRBV4-3
D: -
DNA: TGCGCCAGCAGCCAAGATCTAAGTGGAGGCAATTCACCCCTCCACTTT
CDR3: CASSQDLSGGNSPLHF

J: TRBJ2-7
size: -
V: TRBV28
D: TRBD2
DNA: TGTGCCAGCAGTTTTCGGGGGACTAGCGGCTACGAGCAGTACTTC
CDR3: CASSFRGTSGYEQYF

J: TRBJ2-5
size: many
V: TRBV4-2
D: -
DNA: TGTGCCAGCAGCCAAGAGCGGCCCCAGACCCAGTACTTC
CDR3: CASSQERPQTQYF

J: TRBJ2-1
size: many
V: TRBV30
D: TRBD2
DNA: TGTGCCTGGGGGACTAAATCCTACAATGAGCAGTTCTTC
CDR3: CAWGTKSYNEQFF

J: TRBJ2-5
size: many
V: TRBV7-6
D: -
DNA: TGTGCCAGCAGCCCCGATTTTGGGGAAGAGACCCAGTACTTC
CDR3: CASSPDFGEETQYF

J: TRBJ1-1
size: many
V: TRBV6-5
D: TRBD1
DNA: TGTGCCAGCAGAGGGACAGCATACACTGAAGCTTTCTTT
CDR3: CASRGTAYTEAFF

J: TRBJ2-2
size: many
V: TRBV2
D: -
DNA: TGTGCCAGCGGAGGGAGTCGACGCTTCACCGGGGAGCTGTTTTTT
CDR3: CASGGSRRFTGELFF

J: TRBJ2-2
size: once
V: TRBV4-3
D: -
DNA: TGCGCCAGCAGCCAAGATTGGGACACCGGGGAGCTGCCTTTT
CDR3: CASSQDWDTGELPF

J: TRBJ2-1
size: few
V: TRBV5-5
D: -
DNA: TGTGCCAGCAGCTCCGACAGTTATTACTACAATGAGCAGTTCTTC
CDR3: CASSSDSYYYNEQFF

J: TRBJ2-2
size: few
V: TRBV6-5
D: -
DNA: TGTGCCAGCAGTTACTCGAATAGTGGGGAAGGGGAGCTGTTTTTT
CDR3: CASSYSNSGEGELFF

J: TRBJ1-1
size: -
V: TRBV6-5
D: -
DNA: TGTGCCAGCAGTTACGGGGGGATTGAAGCTCTCTTT
CDR3: CASSYGGIEALF

J: TRBJ1-6
size: many
V: TRBV4-3
D: TRBD1
DNA: TGCGCCAGCAGCCTAAGGACAGGGCCAAATTCACCCCTCCACTTT
CDR3: CASSLRTGPNSPLHF

J: TRBJ2-3
size: -
V: TRBV3-1
D: -
DNA: TGTGCCAGCAGCCAAGATGGTGCGCTCACAGATACGCAGTATTTT
CDR3: CASSQDGALTDTQYF

J: TRBJ1-1
size: many
V: TRBV5-5
D: -
DNA: TGTGCCAGCAGCTTGGTGGCAGATGAAGCTTTCTTT
CDR3: CASSLVADEAFF

J: TRBJ2-7
size: many
V: TRBV7-9
D: TRBD1
DNA: TGTGCCAGCAGCTTCGGGACAGGGGGTGACGAGCAGTACTTC
CDR3: CASSFGTGGDEQYF

J: TRBJ2-1
size: many
V: TRBV7-2
D: -
DNA: TGTGCCAGCAGCTTAGGGGTGGCGGGCCCAACCTACAATGAGCAGTTCTTC
CDR3: CASSLGVAGPTYNEQFF

J: TRBJ1-2
size: many
V: TRBV11-2
D: -
DNA: TGTGCCAGCAGCTTAGGAGGGGGGACGCGTGGCTACACCTTC
CDR3: CASSLGGGTRGYTF

J: TRBJ1-5
size: many
V: TRBV28
D: -
DNA: TGTGCCAGCAGTGGAAGGGTCGATAGCAATCAGCCCCAGCATTTT
CDR3: CASSGRVDSNQPQHF

J: TRBJ2-7
size: many
V: TRBV5-4
D: TRBD1
DNA: TGTGCCAGCAGCACCTGGGACAGGGGATACGAGCAGTACTTC
CDR3: CASSTWDRGYEQYF

J: TRBJ1-1
size: -
V: TRBV12-3/TRBV12-4
D: -
DNA: TGTGCCAGCAGTTTGAGTGAGGGGAACACTGAAGCTTTCTTT
CDR3: CASSLSEGNTEAFF

J: TRBJ1-1
size: many
V: TRBV12-3/TRBV12-4
D: -
DNA: TGTGCCAGCCACAGGGCCGCCACTGAAGCTTTCTTT
CDR3: CASHRAATEAFF

J: TRBJ2-7
size: few
V: TRBV19
D: -
DNA: TGTGCCAGTACGGAGGGGGGGCCAGCCTACGAGCAGTACTTC
CDR3: CASTEGGPAYEQYF

J: TRBJ2-2
size: many
V: TRBV6-6
D: TRBD1
DNA: TGTGCCAGCAGTTTGCCGGGACAGGCGGTCAGGAACACCGGGGAGCTGTTTTTT
CDR3: CASSLPGQAVRNTGELFF

J: TRBJ2-3
size: many
V: TRBV7-2
D: TRBD2
DNA: TGTGCCAGCAGCTCCGGGACTAGCGGGGCAGATACGCAGTATTTT
CDR3: CASSSGTSGADTQYF

J: TRBJ2-1
size: once
V: TRBV29-1
D: TRBD1
DNA: TGCAGCGATGGAGCATCTCCCGGGACAGAGAGTTACAATGAGCAGTTCTTC
CDR3: CSDGASPGTESYNEQFF

J: TRBJ2-5
size: many
V: TRBV7-9
D: -
DNA: TGTGCCAGCAGCCCCCCCCTGAGAGAGACCCAGTACTTC
CDR3: CASSPPLRETQYF

J: TRBJ1-5
size: few
V: TRBV19
D: -
DNA: TGTGCCAGTAGTTGGGGACAAAGAGCTAGCAATCAGCCCCAGCATTTT
CDR3: CASSWGQRASNQPQHF

J: TRBJ2-3
size: few
V: TRBV7-9
D: TRBD2
DNA: TGTGCCCGGGAGGCCACAGATACGCAGTATTTT
CDR3: CAREATDTQYF

J: TRBJ1-1
size: -
V: TRBV7-9
D: -
DNA: TGTGCCATCAGCGATGGATCGAACACTGAAGCTTTCTTT
CDR3: CAISDGSNTEAFF

J: TRBJ2-3
size: many
V: TRBV6-5
D: -
DNA: TGTGCCAGCAGTTATTCGAACCCTACATCAGATACGCAGTATTTT
CDR3: CASSYSNPTSDTQYF

J: TRBJ2-7
size: -
V: TRBV3-1
D: -
DNA: TGTGCCAGCAGCCAAGAGGTTTTCGGACAGAGCTCCTACGAGCAGTACTTC
CDR3: CASSQEVFGQSSYEQYF

J: TRBJ1-1
size: many
V: TRBV19
D: -
DNA: TGTGCCAGTAGTATGGACACCCTTAGCACTGAAGCTTTCTTT
CDR3: CASSMDTLSTEAFF

J: TRBJ2-5
size: many
V: TRBV13
D: -
DNA: TGTGCCAGCAGCTTAGGCCGCAGTGAAGAGACCCAGTACTTC
CDR3: CASSLGRSEETQYF

J: TRBJ2-2
size: few
V: TRBV6-2/TRBV6-3
D: TRBD2
DNA: TGTGCCAGCAGAATTACACGGCTAGCGGGAGGACTGAACACCGGGGAGCTGTTTTTT
CDR3: CASRITRLAGGLNTGELFF